The 22 T cell receptor beta chains in this list originate from one sample, sequenced in a study of OX40 agonist ivuxolimab in advanced cancers. Sequencing was performed with immunoSEQ multiplex PCR; in TCRdb, only in-frame clones are kept and a portion is missing. The repertoire includes 50,000 to 80,000 clones, 84% of them detected once, and over 7.5% sits in the top ten. Material: CD4+ or CD8+ T cells sorted from blood, obtained in a trial of the OX40 agonist ivuxolimab. The receptors derive from an adult with an advanced solid tumor such as melanoma, head and neck, liver or kidney cancer.

This chain uses TRBV7-2 with TRBJ2-7, with 7 bases matching TRBD2. The CDR3 has 15 residues. The germline V gene encodes CDR1 SGHTA and CDR2 FQGNSA. Trimming at V came to 5 bases and at J to 4 bases, leaving 11 bases not matched to a gene. In DNA, the CDR3 is TGTGCCAGCAGCCGATCTTCTAGCGGCCCGTACGAGCAGTACTTC. Its translation is CASSRSSSGPYEQYF.

This chain links TRBV4-1 with TRBJ1-5, with 7 bases fitting TRBD1. Germline values: CDR1 MGHRA, CDR2 YSYEKL. V dropped 4 bases and J dropped 3; count of bases not matched to a gene: 12. The CDR3 totals 17 residues. CDR3 coding DNA: TGCGCCAGCAGCCCTTTGGATTTGACAGGGACCAATCAGCCCCAGCATTTT. As protein: CASSPLDLTGTNQPQHF.

In this sample, this clone turned up a few times. This chain uses TRBV5-4 with TRBJ2-1; D call uncertain. Germline V lookup: CDR1 SGHNT, CDR2 YYREEE (reference sequence). V gave up 0 bases and J gave up 6 bases, with 7 bases separating them. The CDR3 has 13 amino acids. The CDR3 sequence is CASSLAQINEQFF. The DNA for the CDR3 is TGTGCCAGCAGCTTGGCTCAGATCAATGAGCAGTTCTTC.

The rearrangement uses TRBV25-1 and TRBJ1-1; a possible D gene is TRBD1 (5 bases). The CDR3 extends over 14 amino acids. CDR1 MGHDK and CDR2 SYGVNS come from the germline V gene. Deletions cut 6 bases from V and 1 base from J, with 12 bases between. CDR3 amino acids: CASSATGANTEAFF. For the CDR3, the DNA is TGTGCCAGCAGCGCAACAGGTGCGAACACTGAAGCTTTCTTT. Full variable domain (outside the CDR3, taken from reference TRBV25-1 and TRBJ1-1): EADIYQTPRYLVIGTGKKITLECSQTMGHDKMYWYQQDPGMELHLIHYSYGVNSTEKGDLSSESTVSRIRTEHFPLTLESARPSHTSQYLCASSATGANTEAFFGQGTRLTVV.

As regards this clone: The junction shows a germline mismatch at one end, possibly a read error. The V gene is TRBV29-1, the J gene TRBJ1-1, with D uncertain. Germline loops: CDR1 SQVTM, CDR2 ANQGSEA. The CDR3 is made up of 12 amino acids. CDR3 sequence (DNA): TGCGGCGTTGAGGGTACGGGCACTGAAGCTTTCTTT. Protein product: CGVEGTGTEAFF.

The sample holds a few counts of this clone. This sequence joins TRBV10-3 and TRBJ1-1; TRBD1 might be the D (5 bases). The germline CDR1 and CDR2 sequences are ENHRY and SYGVKD. The CDR3 runs to 14 residues. Trimming shortened V by 2 bases and J by 3 bases, and 10 bases separated the two germline ends. Here the CDR3 DNA reads TGTGCCATCAGTGAGAAGGCAGGGTACACTGAAGCTTTCTTT. Protein: CAISEKAGYTEAFF.

This clone was seen a handful of times. The V and J genes are TRBV7-9 and TRBJ1-1, with D possibly being TRBD1 (6 bases). The CDR3 is 12 amino acids. Germline CDR1 is SEHNR and CDR2 is FQNEAQ (reference sequence). V gave up 5 bases and J gave up 8 bases, with 12 bases separating them. The CDR3 sequence is CASSRSDREAFF. In DNA form, the CDR3 reads TGTGCCAGCAGCCGATCGGACAGAGAAGCTTTCTTT.

This chain connects TRBV6-5 to TRBJ2-7; no firm D call. Germline lookup yields CDR1 MNHEY and CDR2 SVGAGI. V shed 2 bases and J shed 6 bases, with 5 bases lying between them. CDR3 length: 11 residues. The CDR3 loop is CASSYGIEQYF. CDR3 in DNA: TGTGCCAGCAGTTACGGGATCGAGCAGTACTTC.

J is TRBJ2-7 and V is TRBV5-1; TRBD1 is a possible D gene (5 bases). The CDR3 is 12 amino acids. In germline, CDR1 is SGHRS, CDR2 YFSETQ. The V end was cut by 2 bases, the J end by 5 bases, with 8 bases between. CDR3 in DNA: TGCGCCAGCAGCTTCTGGGGCAACGAGCAGTACTTC. Residues: CASSFWGNEQYF.

The chain employs TRBV6-6 and TRBJ2-3, with D maybe TRBD2 (6 bases). V lost 6 bases to trimming and J lost 9 bases, with 16 bases between them. Germline V lookup: CDR1 MNHNY, CDR2 SVGAGI (reference sequence). This CDR3 spans 13 amino acids. In DNA form, the CDR3 reads TGTGCCAGCAGCACGACTAGTAAAGAGACGCAGTATTTT. Encoded protein: CASSTTSKETQYF.

With regard to this clone: One end of the junction varies from germline; a read error may be responsible. The V gene is TRBV2, the J gene TRBJ2-7; either TRBD1 or TRBD2 may supply D (6 bases each). The CDR3 covers 14 residues. The germline V gene has CDR1 SNHLY and CDR2 FYNNEI. This CDR3 is CASREVGGTSEQYF. The CDR3 DNA follows: TGTGCCAGCAGAGAAGTAGGGGGGACGAGTGAGCAGTACTTC.

This clone appeared a few times. Other nucleotide sequences from this sample produce the same CDR3. The chain joins TRBV5-1 to TRBJ2-5; 13 nucleotides agree with TRBD2. The ends lost 4 bases at V and 5 bases at J; junction bases unmatched: 5. The germline V gene has CDR1 SGHRS and CDR2 YFSETQ. This CDR3 has 15 residues. The CDR3 DNA reads TGCGCCAGCAGCCTCGGGACTAGCGGGGTGGAGACCCAGTACTTC. Translated, it gives CASSLGTSGVETQYF. Using reference TRBV5-1 and TRBJ2-5 for the parts outside the CDR3, the full variable domain is KAGVTQTPRYLIKTRGQQVTLSCSPISGHRSVSWYQQTPGQGLQFLFEYFSETQRNKGNFPGRFSGRQFSNSRSEMNVSTLELGDSALYLCASSLGTSGVETQYFGPGTRLLVL.

The chain employs TRBV7-9 and TRBJ1-4; a possible D gene is TRBD1 (5 bases). CDR1 is SEHNR and CDR2 is FQNEAQ in the germline V gene (reference sequence). V lost 5 bases and J 6 bases, leaving 13 bases between the germline ends. The CDR3 spans 14 residues. The CDR3 here is CASSAPQGDEKLFF. The CDR3 DNA follows: TGTGCCAGCAGCGCACCCCAGGGAGATGAAAAACTGTTTTTT.

The chain links TRBV18 to TRBJ2-7; weak D call: TRBD2 (6 bases). The germline gives CDR1 KGHSH, CDR2 LQKENI. The CDR3 totals 15 residues. V was pared by 2 bases and J by 3 bases, with 14 bases between. CDR3 sequence: CASSPGVAEIYEQYF. The DNA of the CDR3 is TGTGCCAGCTCACCAGGGGTAGCGGAAATCTACGAGCAGTACTTC.

The chain combines TRBV5-6 with TRBJ2-5; D perhaps matches TRBD2 (6 bases). CDR1 and CDR2 (germline): SGHDT, YYEEEE. The CDR3 runs 16 residues. Trimming left V 4 bases short and J 3 bases short, with 19 bases between. CDR3 bases: TGTGCCAGCAGCAGGGAGCAGCCTGGGGGGAAAGAGACCCAGTACTTC. Its protein product is CASSREQPGGKETQYF.

The chain has TRBV5-6 and TRBJ2-2; a weak D match, TRBD1 (6 bases). The CDR3 is 15 amino acids. Germline CDR1 reads SGHDT; CDR2 reads YYEEEE. V lost 4 bases and J 1 base, leaving 11 bases between the germline ends. Here the CDR3 DNA reads TGTGCCAGCAGCCGAAGACAGGTGAACACCGGGGAGCTGTTTTTT. Protein product: CASSRRQVNTGELFF.

This clone occurred a few times. This chain links TRBV7-2 with TRBJ1-2; no clear D. Trimming took 5 bases from V and 8 from J, leaving 18 bases between them. Germline values: CDR1 SGHTA, CDR2 FQGNSA. This CDR3 spans 14 amino acids. In DNA form, the CDR3 reads TGTGCCAGCAGCCAAGAAGGGCGGTATCGAGGCTACACCTTC. Protein product: CASSQEGRYRGYTF. The full variable domain, in which reference TRBV7-2 and TRBJ1-2 provide the parts outside the CDR3, is GAGVSQSPSNKVTEKGKDVELRCDPISGHTALYWYRQSLGQGLEFLIYFQGNSAPDKSGLPSDRFSAERTGGSVSTLTIQRTQQEDSAVYLCASSQEGRYRGYTFGSGTRLTVV.

This chain joins TRBV27 and TRBJ1-5; the D is unclear. V was pared by 6 bases and J by 0 bases, with 6 bases between. The germline V gene has CDR1 MNHEY and CDR2 SMNVEV (reference sequence). The CDR3 is 13 residues long. The CDR3 loop is CASRPYSNQPQHF. As DNA, the CDR3 is TGTGCCAGCAGACCTTATAGCAATCAGCCCCAGCATTTT.

The chain uses TRBV5-1 and TRBJ2-5; 12 nucleotides line up with TRBD1. CDR3 length: 15 amino acids. Germline CDR1 and CDR2: SGHRS and YFSETQ. The V gene end was trimmed by 6 bases and the J gene end by 5 bases; junction bases not matched to a gene: 8. The DNA for the CDR3 is TGCGCCAGCATCAGTGGGACAGGGGGCCTTGAGACCCAGTACTTC. It yields the protein CASISGTGGLETQYF.

The rearrangement uses TRBV18 and TRBJ2-7, with 7 bases aligning to TRBD1. The CDR3 covers 16 residues. The J segment lost 0 bases and the V segment lost 3 bases, leaving 8 bases of the junction unmatched. CDR1 KGHSH and CDR2 LQKENI come from the germline V gene. CDR3 DNA: TGTGCCAGCTCACCTTCTGACAGGGCCTTCTCCTACGAGCAGTACTTC. Amino acid sequence: CASSPSDRAFSYEQYF.

The chain links TRBV4-3 to TRBJ1-5, with a weak D call TRBD1 (6 bases). Trimming removed 0 bases at V and 2 bases at J, with 11 bases between. The CDR3 is 16 residues long. From germline, CDR1 is LGHNA and CDR2 YSLEER. The CDR3 spells CASSQEFRQGNQPQHF. CDR3 sequence (DNA): TGCGCCAGCAGCCAAGAATTCAGACAGGGCAATCAGCCCCAGCATTTT.

V gene TRBV7-2 combines with J gene TRBJ2-7; 9 bases are a match to TRBD2. Trimming cost V 3 bases and J 3 bases; bases outside gene matches: 6. The CDR3 has 15 amino acids. CDR1 is SGHTA and CDR2 is FQGNSA in the germline V gene. The CDR3 bases are TGTGCCAGCAGCTTTCCCAGAGCGGGGGGCTACGAGCAGTACTTC. Its protein is CASSFPRAGGYEQYF. The full variable domain, completed using reference TRBV7-2 and TRBJ2-7, is GAGVSQSPSNKVTEKGKDVELRCDPISGHTALYWYRQSLGQGLEFLIYFQGNSAPDKSGLPSDRFSAERTGGSVSTLTIQRTQQEDSAVYLCASSFPRAGGYEQYFGPGTRLTVT.